This T cell receptor beta chain was found in a study of T cells in tuberculosis. The repertoire was sequenced with immunoSEQ multiplex PCR; TCRdb's copy has only in-frame clones and lacks some. The data show roughly 60,000 clones, 81% seen once. After thawing and overnight rest, PBMC were stained with GMM-loaded CD1B tetramer, viability dye and anti-CD3 for sorting. The CD1B tetramers carried C32 glucose monomycolate purified from Rhodococcus equi. CD14-expressing monocytes were removed from PBMC before cryopreservation and sorting. About 100,000 tetramer-negative cells were sorted from each donor. The specimen was CD1b-GMM tetramer-negative cells sorted from PBMCs. This clonotype originated in an adult woman with latent tuberculosis.

The CDR3 protein is CASSPIEANEKLFF. CDR3 nucleotides: TGTGCCAGCAGCCCTATAGAAGCTAATGAAAAACTGTTTTTT. The chain is built from TRBV7-9 and TRBJ1-4; D unresolved. CDR1 and CDR2 from the germline V gene are SEHNR and FQNEAQ (reference sequence). The CDR3 has 14 amino acids. The V and J ends lost 5 bases and 3 bases respectively, with 10 bases between them.